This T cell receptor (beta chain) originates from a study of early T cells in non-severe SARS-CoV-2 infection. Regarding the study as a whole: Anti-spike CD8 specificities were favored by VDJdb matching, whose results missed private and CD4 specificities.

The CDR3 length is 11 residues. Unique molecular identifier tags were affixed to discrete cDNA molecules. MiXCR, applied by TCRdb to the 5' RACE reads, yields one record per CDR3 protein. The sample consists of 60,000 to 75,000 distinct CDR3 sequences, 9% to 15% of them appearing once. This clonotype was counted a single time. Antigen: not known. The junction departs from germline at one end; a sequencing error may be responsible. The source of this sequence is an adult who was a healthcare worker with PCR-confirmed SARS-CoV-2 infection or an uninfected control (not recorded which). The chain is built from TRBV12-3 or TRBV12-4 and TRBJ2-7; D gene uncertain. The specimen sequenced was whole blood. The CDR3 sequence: CAGSLVGIQYF. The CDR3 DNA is TGTGCCGGCAGTTTAGTGGGGATTCAGTACTTC.